This T cell receptor beta chain was found in a study of CD8 T cells in Susac syndrome. The CDR3 sequence is 13 residues long. Trimming at V came to 8 bases and at J to 3 bases, leaving 4 bases not matched to a gene. The V gene's germline CDR1 is MNHNY and CDR2 SVGAGI (reference sequence). The authors reverse transcribed roughly 0.5 to 1 ug RNA with random hexamers. Coverage of TCR beta CDR3 amplification by immunoSEQ multiplex PCR extended to 54 Vbeta and 13 Jbeta. TCRdb re-called the immunoSEQ multiplex PCR reads through MiXCR, storing one row per CDR3 protein. The sample yields approximately 90,000 distinct CDR3 sequences, approximately 95% seen once. Sequencing targeted TCR beta in blood CD8+ and CD4+ T cells.

This TCR came from a human donor in good health. Sequenced input: CD8+ T cells from PBMCs. This chain joins TRBV6-6 and TRBJ2-7, with 10 bases fitting TRBD1. In DNA form, the CDR3 reads TGTGCCAGCTCCCGGGACAGGGGCTACGAGCAGTACTTC. Translation: CASSRDRGYEQYF.